The 21 T cell receptor beta chains presented below share a single source sample, sequenced in a study of graft-versus-host responses after intestinal transplantation. Generated by immunoSEQ multiplex PCR, the TCRdb table keeps only in-frame clones and is missing some. Of 85,000 to 90,000 clones in the sample, roughly 90% are singletons; the top ten hold over 0.3%. Their recognized antigens are unknown. Sequenced material: unstimulated CD4+ T cells sorted from spleen or lymph node cells, taken before intestinal transplant. The receptors come from a human donor who received an intestinal transplant.

The chain combines TRBV5-1 with TRBJ1-3; no clear D. CDR3 length: 16 amino acids. V lost 0 bases to trimming and J lost 0 bases, with 10 bases between them. CDR1 is SGHRS and CDR2 is YFSETQ in the germline V gene. CDR3 bases: TGCGCCAGCAGCTTGGTACAGCAGAGCTCTGGAAACACCATATATTTT. Its translation is CASSLVQQSSGNTIYF.

This clone is a singleton in its sample. The J gene is TRBJ2-7, the V gene TRBV6-6; perhaps TRBD1 as D (6 bases). Trimming removed 6 bases from V and 5 bases from J, with 17 bases in between. Germline V CDR1 and CDR2: MNHNY, SVGAGI (reference sequence). The CDR3 totals 14 residues. The CDR3 region is CASRNGGRGDEQYF. CDR3 DNA: TGTGCCAGCAGGAACGGTGGCAGGGGCGACGAGCAGTACTTC.

This clone was found a few times. The V gene is TRBV5-6, the J gene TRBJ2-2, with a tentative D call TRBD2 (7 bases). The CDR3 covers 19 residues. V was trimmed by 0 bases and J by 1 base, leaving 19 bases between them. Germline values: CDR1 SGHDT, CDR2 YYEEEE. Written as DNA, the CDR3 is TGTGCCAGCAGCTTGGCCGGGTTCTGGGGGGGCGAGAACACCGGGGAGCTGTTTTTT. Protein product: CASSLAGFWGGENTGELFF.

The genes are TRBV7-9 and TRBJ1-3; weak D call: TRBD1 (5 bases). The CDR3 covers 17 residues. Germline V gene lookup returns CDR1 SEHNR and CDR2 FQNEAQ (reference sequence). With 5 bases removed from V and 0 bases from J, the gap between germline ends came to 17 bases. The CDR3 loop is CASSPPLQALSGNTIYF. Written as DNA, the CDR3 is TGTGCCAGCAGCCCACCCTTACAGGCTCTCTCTGGAAACACCATATATTTT.

The chain is built from TRBV6-1 and TRBJ2-1; 7 bases agree with TRBD1. The germline CDR1 and CDR2 sequences are MNHNS and SASEGT. The trim removed 6 bases at V and 7 bases at J, leaving 9 bases unmatched. This CDR3 has 14 residues. The CDR3 DNA reads TGTGCCAGCAGAAGGAGACAGGGTCGGAATGAGCAGTTCTTC. This gives the protein CASRRRQGRNEQFF.

This clone was seen only once. The chain links TRBV10-3 to TRBJ2-5; TRBD2 aligns across 11 bases. The trim removed 6 bases at V and 1 base at J, leaving 4 bases unmatched. This CDR3 comprises 15 residues. Germline CDR1 ENHRY, CDR2 SYGVKD. This CDR3 reads CAIRKGTSGQETQYF. The CDR3 nucleotides are TGTGCCATCAGGAAGGGGACTAGCGGCCAAGAGACCCAGTACTTC.

Here the CDR3 DNA reads TGCGCCAGCAGTTCAGGAGACGGGGAAAAACTGTTTTTT. Protein product: CASSSGDGEKLFF. The chain couples TRBV5-1 to TRBJ1-4; D remains ambiguous. V was trimmed by 5 bases and J by 8 bases, leaving 13 bases between them. CDR3 length: 13 residues. CDR1 SGHRS and CDR2 YFSETQ come from the germline V gene.

The genes are TRBV19 and TRBJ2-4; tentative D call: TRBD1 (6 bases). The CDR3 runs 12 residues. Germline CDR1 reads LNHDA; CDR2 reads SQIVND (reference sequence). Trimming removed 10 bases at V and 6 bases at J, with 13 bases between. The CDR3 protein is CATEGGPNIQYF. The CDR3 nucleotides are TGTGCCACAGAAGGGGGACCAAACATTCAGTACTTC.

The chain is built from TRBV27 and TRBJ1-5; a possible D gene is TRBD1 (6 bases). V was pared by 3 bases and J by 0 bases, with 9 bases between. CDR1 and CDR2 (germline): MNHEY, SMNVEV (reference sequence). There are 15 residues in the CDR3. The CDR3 region is CASSLVRGSNQPQHF. CDR3 nucleotides: TGTGCCAGCAGTTTGGTCAGGGGTAGCAATCAGCCCCAGCATTTT.

This clone has a single count. The rearrangement uses TRBV7-7 and TRBJ2-5; TRBD2 agrees at 7 bases. Germline CDR1 and CDR2: SSHAT and FNYEAQ (reference sequence). CDR3 length equals 13 residues. The junction had 10 bases not matched to a gene; V was cut back by 11 bases and J by 4 bases. The CDR3 reads CAGSERGSETQYF. The CDR3 nucleotides read TGTGCCGGGTCCGAGCGGGGCTCAGAGACCCAGTACTTC.

The chain carries TRBV18 and TRBJ2-1, with D perhaps TRBD2 (7 bases). The CDR3 totals 16 residues. V was shortened by 4 bases and J by 10 bases, with 23 bases between the two germline ends. Germline values: CDR1 KGHSH, CDR2 LQKENI. For the CDR3, the DNA is TGTGCCAGCTCACGCCGGGGGGCAGGGTTGGGCGAAGAGCAGTTCTTC. It codes for CASSRRGAGLGEEQFF.

The chain couples TRBV11-2 to TRBJ2-7, with D possibly being TRBD1 or TRBD2 (5 bases each). V dropped 5 bases and J dropped 5 bases, with 22 bases sitting between them. Germline V lookup: CDR1 SGHAT, CDR2 FQNNGV. The CDR3 consists of 16 residues. The CDR3 sequence is CASSGRGGSLGHEQYF. DNA of the CDR3: TGTGCCAGCAGCGGAAGGGGCGGGTCTCTCGGCCACGAGCAGTACTTC.

V gene TRBV7-8 combines with J gene TRBJ1-2; a possible D gene is TRBD1 (6 bases). Germline-derived CDR1 and CDR2 are SGHVS and FQNEAQ. V lost 5 bases to trimming and J lost 4 bases, with 17 bases between them. The CDR3 is made up of 15 amino acids. CDR3 in DNA: TGTGCCAGCAGCCCAAAAGGTCGCAGGGGCTATGGCTACACCTTC. Translating it yields CASSPKGRRGYGYTF.

This chain uses TRBV20-1 with TRBJ1-1; D is unresolved. Per germline, CDR1 DFQATT and CDR2 SNEGSKA (reference sequence). The CDR3 extends over 10 amino acids. The germline V and J ends were trimmed by 6 bases and 5 bases, with 7 bases remaining between them. CDR3 amino acids: CSASGTEAFF. The CDR3 DNA reads as TGCAGTGCGAGCGGGACTGAAGCTTTCTTT.

The rearrangement links TRBV30 to TRBJ1-3; D gene uncertain. CDR1 and CDR2 (germline): GTSNPN, SVGIG (reference sequence). The CDR3 length is 11 residues. Trimming shortened V by 5 bases and J by 8 bases, and 10 bases separated the two germline ends. CDR3 sequence (DNA): TGTGCCTGGTCATACCGATACACCATATATTTT. Translation gives CAWSYRYTIYF. Full variable domain (outside the CDR3, taken from reference TRBV30 and TRBJ1-3): SQTIHQWPATLVQPVGSPLSLECTVEGTSNPNLYWYRQAAGRGLQLLFYSVGIGQISSEVPQNLSASRPQDRQFILSSKKLLLSDSGFYLCAWSYRYTIYFGEGSWLTVV.

The J gene is TRBJ2-3, the V gene TRBV7-9, with D possibly being TRBD1 or TRBD2 (6 bases each). The CDR3 has 10 residues. Trimming pared 11 bases from V and 4 bases from J, leaving 7 bases between. Per germline, CDR1 SEHNR and CDR2 FQNEAQ (reference sequence). The CDR3 region has the DNA TGTGCCGGGGGGCCAGATACGCAGTATTTT. Translation gives CAGGPDTQYF.

The genes are TRBV18 and TRBJ1-5; D is undetermined. The germline V and J ends were trimmed by 0 bases and 2 bases, with 5 bases remaining between them. Germline-derived CDR1 and CDR2 are KGHSH and LQKENI. The CDR3 contains 14 residues. The CDR3 DNA sequence: TGTGCCAGCTCACCACCTGGGGGCAATCAGCCCCAGCATTTT. Translated: CASSPPGGNQPQHF. Supplemented by reference TRBV18 and TRBJ1-5, the full variable domain reads NAGVMQNPRHLVRRRGQEARLRCSPMKGHSHVYWYRQLPEEGLKFMVYLQKENIIDESGMPKERFSAEFPKEGPSILRIQQVVRGDSAAYFCASSPPGGNQPQHFGDGTRLSIL.

This clone has only one observation. The CDR3 sequence is CASSYSGGATDTQYF. CDR3 coding DNA: TGTGCCAGCAGTTACTCAGGAGGGGCAACAGATACGCAGTATTTT. The rearrangement uses TRBV6-5 and TRBJ2-3; a weak D match, TRBD2 (6 bases). Germline CDR1 is MNHEY and CDR2 is SVGAGI. Trimming removed 0 bases from V and 3 bases from J, with 10 bases in between. This CDR3 region has 15 residues.

The gene calls are TRBV19 and TRBJ1-5; D uncertain. CDR1 LNHDA and CDR2 SQIVND come from the germline V gene (reference sequence). V was shortened by 1 base and J by 5 bases, with 12 bases between the two germline ends. This CDR3 is built from 15 residues. The CDR3 protein is CASSIAGSPYQPQHF. The CDR3 DNA reads TGTGCCAGTAGTATAGCCGGGTCCCCCTATCAGCCCCAGCATTTT.

The rearrangement uses TRBV29-1 and TRBJ2-1; a possible D gene is TRBD1 (6 bases). The CDR3 runs 15 residues. V lost 7 bases and J 5 bases, leaving 21 bases between the germline ends. Looked up from germline, CDR1 is SQVTM and CDR2 is ANQGSEA. CDR3: CSGRGKGVEDNEQFF. CDR3 coding DNA: TGCAGCGGACGGGGAAAGGGGGTGGAGGACAATGAGCAGTTCTTC.

As DNA, the CDR3 is TGTGCCAGCAGATTCGGCGGGAGAGGCCAGTACTTC. Protein product: CASRFGGRGQYF. The chain employs TRBV6-1 and TRBJ2-7, with TRBD2 matching 7 bases. CDR3 length equals 12 residues. The ends lost 6 bases at V and 10 bases at J; junction bases unmatched: 9. Germline CDR1 MNHNS, CDR2 SASEGT.